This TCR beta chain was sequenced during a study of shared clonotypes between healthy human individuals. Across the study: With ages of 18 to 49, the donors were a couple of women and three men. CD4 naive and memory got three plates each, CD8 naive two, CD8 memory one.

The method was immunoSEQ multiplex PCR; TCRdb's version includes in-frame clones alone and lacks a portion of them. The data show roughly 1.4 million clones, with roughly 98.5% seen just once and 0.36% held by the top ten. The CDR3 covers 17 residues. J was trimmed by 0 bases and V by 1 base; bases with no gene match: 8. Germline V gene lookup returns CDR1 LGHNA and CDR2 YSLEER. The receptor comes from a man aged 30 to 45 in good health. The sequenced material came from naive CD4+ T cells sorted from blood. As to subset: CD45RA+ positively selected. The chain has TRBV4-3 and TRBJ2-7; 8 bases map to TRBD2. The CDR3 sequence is CASSQGGVAGGSYEQYF. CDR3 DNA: TGCGCCAGCAGCCAAGGTGGGGTGGCGGGAGGCTCCTACGAGCAGTACTTC.